The next 6 T cell receptor beta chains were all read from a single sample in a study of Graves' ophthalmopathy and Graves' hyperthyroidism. Amplified material comprised TCR beta CDR3 regions derived from RNA transcripts. Scientists carried out first-round RT-PCR using HTBI primers and then a second-round multiplex PCR. TCRdb re-called the multiplex PCR reads with MiXCR, one entry per CDR3 protein. Of some 350,000 distinct CDR3 sequences in the sample, about 17% were seen once. The sequenced material came from peripheral blood. The source is an adult woman with stable Graves' hyperthyroidism.

This clonotype was seen ten or more times. At one end, the junction sequence differs from germline, possibly due to a read error. The genes are TRBV6-2 or TRBV6-3 and TRBJ1-1; D ambiguous. Germline V gene lookup returns CDR1 MNHEY and CDR2 SVGEGT. This CDR3 spans 11 amino acids. The CDR3 spells CASAFPPEASF. In DNA, the CDR3 is TGTGCCAGCGCTTTTCCCCCTGAAGCTTCCTTT.

This clonotype was recorded many times. This chain connects TRBV6-1 to TRBJ1-2; unclear D gene. The V gene's germline CDR1 is MNHNS and CDR2 SASEGT. The germline V and J ends were trimmed by 4 bases and 1 base, with 19 bases remaining between them. This CDR3 region has 17 residues. CDR3 DNA sequence: TGTGCCAGCAGTGTAATACGGAGACTACCCGTTAACTATGGCTACACCTTC. This codes for CASSVIRRLPVNYGYTF.

Ten or more counts support this clonotype. The chain recombines TRBV3-1 with TRBJ1-1, with D possibly matching TRBD1 (6 bases). The CDR3 runs to 11 residues. The V end lost 8 bases, the J end lost 5 bases, and 9 bases lay between the germline ends. The germline V gene encodes CDR1 LGHDT and CDR2 YNNKEL (reference sequence). DNA for the CDR3: TGTGCCAGCGTAGGGGGGACTGAAGCTTTCTTT. Its protein product is CASVGGTEAFF.

The sample holds many counts of this clonotype. The chain carries TRBV5-1 and TRBJ2-2; 7 nucleotides line up with TRBD2. The CDR3 totals 15 residues. The V gene end was trimmed by 0 bases and the J gene end by 4 bases; junction bases not matched to a gene: 3. Per germline, CDR1 SGHRS and CDR2 YFSETQ. This chain's CDR3 is CASSLGVAGTGELFF. The CDR3 coding sequence is TGCGCCAGCAGCTTGGGGGTAGCGGGCACCGGGGAGCTGTTTTTT.

This clonotype was seen at least ten times. V usage is TRBV6-2 or TRBV6-3 and J usage is TRBJ2-7; the D gene is possibly TRBD2 (5 bases). The germline V gene has CDR1 MNHEY and CDR2 SVGEGT. This CDR3 spans 13 amino acids. The V gene lost 8 bases and the J gene lost 3 bases, with 14 bases spanning the gap. The CDR3 sequence is CASGTTRNYEQYF. Here the CDR3 DNA reads TGTGCCAGCGGAACCACTAGAAACTACGAGCAGTACTTC.

Many counts were recorded for this clonotype. J is TRBJ2-7 and V is TRBV6-1, with TRBD1 matching 9 bases. This CDR3 has 15 amino acids. The trim removed 4 bases at V and 2 bases at J, leaving 6 bases unmatched. CDR1 MNHNS and CDR2 SASEGT come from the germline V gene. CDR3 loop: CASSGLRQGAYEQYF. The CDR3 DNA reads TGTGCCAGCAGTGGATTAAGACAGGGGGCCTACGAGCAGTACTTC.